The clone carrying this TCR beta chain was counted once. As yet, its antigen is unknown. This entry comes from a study of shared clonotypes between healthy human individuals. The germline gives CDR1 MNHEY, CDR2 SVGAGI. This CDR3 is 15 amino acids long. Trimming removed 5 bases from V and 3 bases from J; junction bases left unmatched: 7. Sequenced by immunoSEQ multiplex PCR; TCRdb stores in-frame clones only, minus some. This repertoire shows about 380,000 clones, roughly 96% found once; its top ten account for around 0.29%. Findings and caveats of the study: Memory subsets had estimated richness that was generally smaller than that of naive subsets.

The sample consisted of memory CD8+ T cells sorted from blood. Subset specified: CD45RO+ cells pooled with CCR7-negative TemRA cells. This chain links TRBV6-5 with TRBJ1-5, with TRBD1 matching over 7 bases. The receptor comes from a man aged 25-45 years in good health. CDR3 coding DNA: TGTGCCAGCAGTAAGGACAGGTCCTCCAATCAGCCCCAGCATTTT. It codes for CASSKDRSSNQPQHF.